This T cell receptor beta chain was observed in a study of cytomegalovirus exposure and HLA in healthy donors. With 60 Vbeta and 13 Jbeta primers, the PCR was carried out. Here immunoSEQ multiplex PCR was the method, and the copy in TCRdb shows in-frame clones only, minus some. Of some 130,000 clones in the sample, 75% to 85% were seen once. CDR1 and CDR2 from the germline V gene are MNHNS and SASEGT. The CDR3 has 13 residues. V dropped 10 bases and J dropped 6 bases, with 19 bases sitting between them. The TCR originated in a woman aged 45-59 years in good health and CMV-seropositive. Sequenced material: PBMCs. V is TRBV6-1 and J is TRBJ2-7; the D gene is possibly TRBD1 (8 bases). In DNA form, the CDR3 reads TGTGCCACCCTGTACAGGGGGGGGCGCGAGCAGTACTTC. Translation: CATLYRGGREQYF.